The 30 T cell receptor beta chains below come from one sample, sequenced in a study of T cell responses to AZD1222 COVID-19 vaccine. Generated by immunoSEQ multiplex PCR, the TCRdb table keeps only in-frame clones and is missing some. In the table there are some 120,000 clones, more than 65% of which are singletons. The source material was peripheral blood, sampled 28 days after the second AZD1222 dose. The receptors were gathered from an adult who received the AZD1222 COVID-19 vaccine.

The gene calls are TRBV11-1 and TRBJ1-2; D uncertain. CDR3 length: 13 residues. Looked up from germline, CDR1 is SGHAT and CDR2 is FQDESV (reference sequence). The V gene lost 1 base and the J gene lost 3 bases, with 6 bases spanning the gap. The CDR3 DNA is TGTGCCAGCAGCTTAGGTTCGGACTATGGCTACACCTTC. Translating gives CASSLGSDYGYTF.

The chain links TRBV3-1 (or the pseudogene TRBV3-2) to TRBJ1-3; D gene ambiguous. CDR3 length: 15 residues. Looked up from germline, CDR1 is LGHDT and CDR2 is YNNKEL (reference sequence). The V and J ends lost 6 bases and 0 bases respectively, with 12 bases between them. The CDR3 reads CASSLRRPSGNTIYF. The DNA for the CDR3 is TGTGCCAGCAGTTTAAGGCGCCCCTCTGGAAACACCATATATTTT.

The V gene is TRBV19, the J gene TRBJ1-3, with D unresolved. CDR3 size: 15 residues. The V gene lost 4 bases and the J gene lost 0 bases, with 10 bases spanning the gap. Germline loops: CDR1 LNHDA, CDR2 SQIVND (reference sequence). For the CDR3, the DNA is TGTGCCAGTAGTACACAGAGGAGCTCTGGAAACACCATATATTTT. It specifies CASSTQRSSGNTIYF.

This chain joins TRBV5-1 and TRBJ2-3; tentatively, D is TRBD1 (6 bases). V was trimmed by 4 bases and J by 0 bases, leaving 15 bases between them. The germline CDR1 and CDR2 sequences are SGHRS and YFSETQ. The CDR3 runs 16 residues. The CDR3 DNA reads as TGCGCCAGCAGCGGTAGGGGGATAGCTAGCACAGATACGCAGTATTTT. Amino acids: CASSGRGIASTDTQYF.

This clone has a single count. The rearrangement uses TRBV7-9 and TRBJ1-2; D might be TRBD1 (6 bases). CDR3 length: 13 amino acids. Germline values: CDR1 SEHNR, CDR2 FQNEAQ (reference sequence). V was clipped by 2 bases and J by 13 bases, with 17 bases between them. The CDR3 here is CASSLQTGRTSTF. Written as DNA, the CDR3 is TGTGCCAGCAGCTTACAAACAGGGAGAACTAGCACCTTC.

This sequence joins TRBV25-1 and TRBJ1-6; D remains unclear. Trimming pared 0 bases from V and 4 bases from J, leaving 7 bases between. The germline gives CDR1 MGHDK, CDR2 SYGVNS. The CDR3 has 15 amino acids. The CDR3 coding sequence is TGTGCCAGCAGTGAATATGGCGAATATAATTCACCCCTCCACTTT. Amino acids: CASSEYGEYNSPLHF.

The rearrangement uses TRBV5-4 and TRBJ1-6, with TRBD1 as a possible D gene (5 bases). The CDR3 is 15 residues long. The V gene's germline CDR1 is SGHNT and CDR2 YYREEE (reference sequence). Trimming left V 1 base short and J 3 bases short, with 8 bases between. CDR3 amino acids: CASSLWGIYNSPLHF. Written as DNA, the CDR3 is TGTGCCAGCAGCTTGTGGGGGATCTATAATTCACCCCTCCACTTT.

The chain combines TRBV5-1 with TRBJ2-7; TRBD1 matches at 8 bases. The CDR3 runs to 12 residues. With 4 bases clipped from V and 5 bases from J, the junction kept 2 bases outside the gene matches. Germline CDR1 SGHRS, CDR2 YFSETQ. CDR3 sequence (DNA): TGCGCCAGCAGCCCAGGGGGCGACGAGCAGTACTTC. It translates to CASSPGGDEQYF.

The CDR3 DNA reads as TGCGCCAGCAACCTGGGACAGACGAACACTGAAGCTTTCTTT. Protein: CASNLGQTNTEAFF. The gene calls are TRBV5-1 and TRBJ1-1; 7 bases are a match to TRBD1. The V gene end was trimmed by 6 bases and the J gene end by 1 base; junction bases not matched to a gene: 6. CDR1 and CDR2 (germline): SGHRS, YFSETQ. There are 14 residues in the CDR3.

The chain combines TRBV18 with TRBJ1-2, with D possibly being TRBD1 (6 bases). Between the trimmed V and J ends, which lost 6 bases and 8 bases, there was a span of 22 bases. The V gene's germline CDR1 is KGHSH and CDR2 LQKENI. This CDR3 is 15 amino acids long. In DNA form, the CDR3 reads TGTGCCAGCTCTCTGAACAGGGACACGGTAATCGGCTACACCTTC. It encodes CASSLNRDTVIGYTF.

This clone was detected once. The chain's CDR3 is CASSLRGREVGGYTF. The CDR3, as DNA: TGTGCCAGCAGTTTACGGGGGCGGGAAGTCGGTGGCTACACCTTC. J is TRBJ1-2 and V is TRBV27; a weak D match, TRBD1 (6 bases). Germline assignment: CDR1 MNHEY and CDR2 SMNVEV (reference sequence). CDR3 size: 15 residues. V lost 2 bases and J 7 bases, leaving 17 bases between the germline ends.

This chain joins TRBV5-6 and TRBJ1-1; D remains ambiguous. The CDR3 length is 12 residues. The germline V gene has CDR1 SGHDT and CDR2 YYEEEE. Trimming took off 2 bases at V and 5 bases at J, with 7 bases between the two ends. The CDR3 DNA sequence: TGTGCCAGCAGCTTTGGGGATACTGAAGCTTTCTTT. Translation gives CASSFGDTEAFF.

The V call is TRBV20-1, the J call TRBJ2-7, with TRBD1 matching over 8 bases. The CDR3 contains 13 residues. The germline V gene has CDR1 DFQATT and CDR2 SNEGSKA (reference sequence). The V segment lost 3 bases and the J segment 3 bases; nucleotides outside the gene matches: 4. The CDR3 nucleotides are TGCAGTGCTAGTCAGGGGGCGTTCTACGAGCAGTACTTC. Encoded protein: CSASQGAFYEQYF.

This clone was counted a few times. This chain's CDR3 is CASRHSTVDRPNTEAFF. CDR3 in DNA: TGTGCCAGCAGACACAGTACCGTCGACAGACCGAACACTGAAGCTTTCTTT. This sequence joins TRBV13 and TRBJ1-1, with a possible D match to TRBD1 (5 bases). With 6 bases removed from V and 1 base from J, the gap between germline ends came to 21 bases. The germline CDR1 and CDR2 sequences are PRHDT and FYEKMQ (reference sequence). This CDR3 is built from 17 residues.

This clone has a handful of counts. This chain links TRBV2 with TRBJ1-1; 8 bases fit TRBD1. CDR3 length equals 14 residues. The V and J ends lost 5 bases and 0 bases, in that order; junction bases with no gene match: 2. The germline V gene has CDR1 SNHLY and CDR2 FYNNEI. The CDR3 DNA reads TGTGCCAGCAGTTACAGGGGGATGAACACTGAAGCTTTCTTT. This gives the protein CASSYRGMNTEAFF.

V usage is TRBV12-3 or TRBV12-4 and J usage is TRBJ1-3; D not certain. Trimming shortened V by 7 bases and J by 0 bases, and 7 bases separated the two germline ends. The CDR3 is made up of 13 amino acids. CDR3 sequence: CASTGNSGNTIYF. CDR3 DNA: TGTGCCAGCACTGGGAACTCTGGAAACACCATATATTTT.

This chain links TRBV5-6 with TRBJ2-2, with 13 bases identical to TRBD2. V trimming: 3 bases; J trimming: 3 bases; junction bases outside the gene matches: 2. This CDR3 has 16 residues. Looked up from germline, CDR1 is SGHDT and CDR2 is YYEEEE. The CDR3 is CASSSGLAGYTGELFF. CDR3 nucleotide sequence: TGTGCCAGCAGCTCGGGACTAGCGGGGTACACCGGGGAGCTGTTTTTT.

The chain links TRBV7-8 to TRBJ1-6; 7 bases are shared with TRBD1. The CDR3 spans 14 residues. Trimming at V came to 5 bases and at J to 6 bases, leaving 4 bases not matched to a gene. Germline V CDR1 and CDR2: SGHVS, FQNEAQ. The CDR3 DNA reads as TGTGCCAGCAGCCCCCGGGACAGTAATTCACCCCTCCACTTT. It is translated as CASSPRDSNSPLHF.

This clone showed up just once. This chain connects TRBV7-9 to TRBJ1-2; D gene uncertain. Germline CDR1 SEHNR, CDR2 FQNEAQ (reference sequence). This CDR3 region has 15 residues. With 0 bases removed from V and 0 bases from J, the gap between germline ends came to 8 bases. The CDR3 bases are TGTGCCAGCAGCTTAGCGGCAGCTCCTAACTATGGCTACACCTTC. This gives the protein CASSLAAAPNYGYTF.

The V gene is TRBV11-2, the J gene TRBJ2-3; the D call may be TRBD1 or TRBD2 (6 bases each). The germline V gene encodes CDR1 SGHAT and CDR2 FQNNGV. The CDR3 runs 14 residues. Between the trimmed V and J ends, which lost 1 base and 9 bases, there was a span of 14 bases. The CDR3 DNA is TGTGCCAGCAGCTTAGTGGGGGGCCTCTTAACGCAGTATTTT. It yields the protein CASSLVGGLLTQYF.

The gene calls are TRBV19 and TRBJ1-4; a weak D match, TRBD1 (6 bases). Germline values: CDR1 LNHDA, CDR2 SQIVND (reference sequence). The CDR3 totals 14 residues. V was clipped by 5 bases and J by 7 bases, with 14 bases between them. The CDR3 sequence: CASSGGWGREKLFF. The CDR3 bases are TGTGCCAGTAGTGGGGGCTGGGGTCGTGAAAAACTGTTTTTT.

The chain carries TRBV29-1 and TRBJ2-5, with D possibly being TRBD2 (6 bases). This CDR3 has 15 residues. Germline CDR1 SQVTM, CDR2 ANQGSEA. Between the trimmed V and J ends, which lost 0 bases and 3 bases, there was a span of 14 bases. The CDR3 coding sequence is TGCAGCGTTGAAGATCCTTGGGGGGTGAAAGAGACCCAGTACTTC. Translation gives CSVEDPWGVKETQYF.

V is TRBV28 and J is TRBJ1-2; D is uncertain. Germline values: CDR1 MDHEN, CDR2 SYDVKM. CDR3 length equals 13 residues. V dropped 3 bases and J dropped 7 bases, with 12 bases sitting between them. The CDR3, as DNA: TGTGCCAGCAGTTTCCTCGAGGGCTCTGGCTACACCTTC. Translation: CASSFLEGSGYTF.

V is TRBV11-2 and J is TRBJ1-2; D unclear. The CDR3 length is 16 residues. Germline V lookup: CDR1 SGHAT, CDR2 FQNNGV. V was pared by 5 bases and J by 4 bases, with 20 bases between. The CDR3 region has the DNA TGTGCCAGCAGCCCACCCCGGACCAACCTTATCTATGGCTACACCTTC. Translation: CASSPPRTNLIYGYTF.

The V call is TRBV27, the J call TRBJ2-5; 10 positions agree with TRBD1. V lost 4 bases and J lost 4; bases outside the gene matches: 6. The CDR3 consists of 15 residues. Looked up from germline, CDR1 is MNHEY and CDR2 is SMNVEV (reference sequence). CDR3 bases: TGTGCCAGCAGTTCCCCGGGACAGGGGATAGAGACCCAGTACTTC. Translated, it gives CASSSPGQGIETQYF.

The gene calls are TRBV19 and TRBJ2-3; D tentatively fits TRBD1 or TRBD2 (5 bases each). Germline V CDR1 and CDR2: LNHDA, SQIVND (reference sequence). The CDR3 runs 13 residues. The V gene lost 4 bases and the J gene lost 2 bases, with 7 bases spanning the gap. The CDR3 spells CASSRGDTDTQYF. CDR3 in DNA: TGTGCCAGTAGTAGAGGGGACACAGATACGCAGTATTTT.

The J gene is TRBJ1-1, the V gene TRBV10-3; D call uncertain. CDR3 length: 12 amino acids. V was clipped by 4 bases and J by 8 bases, with 11 bases between them. CDR1 ENHRY and CDR2 SYGVKD come from the germline V gene. CDR3 sequence reads: CAISAAGLEAFF. In DNA form, the CDR3 reads TGTGCCATCAGTGCCGCGGGCCTGGAAGCTTTCTTT.

The V and J genes are TRBV2 and TRBJ1-1; 8 bases align to TRBD1. This CDR3 is built from 11 residues. The germline gives CDR1 SNHLY, CDR2 FYNNEI. Unmatched junction bases numbered 5, after V lost 6 bases and J lost 11 bases. CDR3 in amino acids: CASSQGAGAFF. In DNA form, the CDR3 reads TGTGCCAGCAGCCAGGGGGCGGGGGCTTTCTTT.

This chain joins TRBV21-1 and TRBJ1-1. TRBV21-1 is deemed a pseudogene. The CDR3 extends over 13 amino acids. CDR3 coding DNA: TGTGCCAGCAAAGGGACGGGCGTCACTGAAGCTTTCTTT. Amino acid sequence: CASKGTGVTEAFF.

On this clone itself: The same CDR3 arises from other DNA sequences in this sample as well. The V gene is TRBV24-1, the J gene TRBJ1-5, with D hard to call. Trimming took 1 base from V and 7 from J, leaving 7 bases between them. Looked up from germline, CDR1 is KGHDR and CDR2 is SFDVKD. The CDR3 sequence is 13 residues long. The DNA of the CDR3 is TGTGCCACCAGTGATTTCGGCGGGCAGCCCCAGCATTTT. It is translated as CATSDFGGQPQHF.